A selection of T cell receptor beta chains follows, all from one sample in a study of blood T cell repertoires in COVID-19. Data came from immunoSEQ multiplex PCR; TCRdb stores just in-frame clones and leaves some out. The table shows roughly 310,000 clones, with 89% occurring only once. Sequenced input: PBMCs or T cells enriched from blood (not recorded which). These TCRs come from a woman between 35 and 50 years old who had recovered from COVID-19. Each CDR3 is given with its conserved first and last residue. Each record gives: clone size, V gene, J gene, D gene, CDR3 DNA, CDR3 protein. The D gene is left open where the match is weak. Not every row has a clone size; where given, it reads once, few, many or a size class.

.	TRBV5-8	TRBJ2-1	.	TGTGCCAGCAGCTTGTTACGGGGTAGCGGTTACAATGAGCAGTTCTTC	CASSLLRGSGYNEQFF
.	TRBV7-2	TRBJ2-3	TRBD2	TGTGCCAGCAGCTTCGAAGCGGGGGGGCCGGGAGATACGCAGTATTTT	CASSFEAGGPGDTQYF
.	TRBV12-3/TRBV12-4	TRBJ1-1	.	TGTGCCAGCAGTTTGGCAGAGAACACTGAAGCTTTCTTT	CASSLAENTEAFF
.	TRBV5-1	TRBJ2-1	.	TGCGCCAGCAGCGACCAGGGAGGTCACTACAATGAGCAGTTCTTC	CASSDQGGHYNEQFF
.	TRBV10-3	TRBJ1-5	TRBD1	TGTGCCATCAGTCCTACAGGGGAGAGTCAGCCCCAGCATTTT	CAISPTGESQPQHF
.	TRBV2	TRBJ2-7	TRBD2	TGTGCCAGCAGTCCCGCAAGCGGGGGGGCCTGGGAGCAGTACTTC	CASSPASGGAWEQYF
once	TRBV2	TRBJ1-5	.	TGTGCCAGCAGTGCCTATGATCAGCCCCAGCATTTT	CASSAYDQPQHF
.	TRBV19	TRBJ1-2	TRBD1	TGTGCCAGTAGCCCCCAGGGGGACTATGGCTACACCTTC	CASSPQGDYGYTF
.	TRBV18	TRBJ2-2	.	TGTGCCAGCTCACCCAACAGGGTCCCGAACACCGGGGAGCTGTTTTTT	CASSPNRVPNTGELFF
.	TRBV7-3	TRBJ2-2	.	TGTGCCAGCAGCTTGGGCTACCTTACCGGGGAGCTGTTTTTT	CASSLGYLTGELFF
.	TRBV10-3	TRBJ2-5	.	TGTGCCATCAGTGACGAGGGTGAGACCCAGTACTTC	CAISDEGETQYF
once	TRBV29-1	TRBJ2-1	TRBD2	TGCAGCGTCCGGACTAGCCTCTCCTACAATGAGCAGTTCTTC	CSVRTSLSYNEQFF
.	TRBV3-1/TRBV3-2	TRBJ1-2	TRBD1	TGTGCCAGCAGCCAAGAGGGAAAGGGGGCGAAGGGCTATGGCTACACCTTC	CASSQEGKGAKGYGYTF
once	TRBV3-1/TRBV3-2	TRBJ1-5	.	TGTGCCAGCAGCCAAGAATGGGGCGATAATCAGCCCCAGCATTTT	CASSQEWGDNQPQHF
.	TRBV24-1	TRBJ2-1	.	TGTGCCACCAGTGATTACGGACAGAGCTCCTACAATGAGCAGTTCTTC	CATSDYGQSSYNEQFF
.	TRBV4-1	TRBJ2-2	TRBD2	TGCGCCAGCAGCCACCTCTGGGAGGGCAACACCGGGGAGCTGTTTTTT	CASSHLWEGNTGELFF
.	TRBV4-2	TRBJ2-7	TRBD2	TGTGCCAGCAGCCAAGTACTAGCGGGACGGAGGGAGCAGTACTTC	CASSQVLAGRREQYF
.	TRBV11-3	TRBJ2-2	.	TGTGCCAGCAGCTTTACATCCGCCTTTGGGGGCTCCCCGAACACCGGGGAGCTGTTTTTT	CASSFTSAFGGSPNTGELFF
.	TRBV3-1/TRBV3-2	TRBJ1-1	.	TGTGCCAGCAGCAGGGGGAGCACTGAAGCTTTCTTT	CASSRGSTEAFF
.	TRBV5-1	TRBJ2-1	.	TGCGCCAGCAACTTACAGGGTGATCCCTACAATGAGCAGTTCTTC	CASNLQGDPYNEQFF
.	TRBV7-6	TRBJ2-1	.	TGTGCCAGCAGCTTCGGAGGCTACAATGAGCAGTTCTTC	CASSFGGYNEQFF
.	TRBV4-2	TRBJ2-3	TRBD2	TGTGCCAGCAGCCAAGAGGGCGCGGGAGTCGGGACAGATACGCAGTATTTT	CASSQEGAGVGTDTQYF
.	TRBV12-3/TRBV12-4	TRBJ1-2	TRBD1	TGTGCCAGCGAGGGCAGGGGGTATGGCTACACCTTC	CASEGRGYGYTF
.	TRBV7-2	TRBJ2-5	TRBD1	TGTGCCAGCAGCATAATTCCAGGGGGCCGCTATCAAGAGACCCAGTACTTC	CASSIIPGGRYQETQYF
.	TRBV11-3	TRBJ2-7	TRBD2	TGTGCCAGCAGCCCACGGACTAGCGGCAACGAGCAGTACTTC	CASSPRTSGNEQYF
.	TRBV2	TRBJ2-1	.	TGTGCCAGCAGTGCTGAGGGTATCACCTACAATGAGCAGTTCTTC	CASSAEGITYNEQFF
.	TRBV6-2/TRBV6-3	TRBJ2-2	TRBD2	TGTGCCAGCAGTTATTGGAGCGGGGTGAACACCGGGGAGCTGTTTTTT	CASSYWSGVNTGELFF
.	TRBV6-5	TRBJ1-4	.	TGTGCCAGCAGTAGGACTTCAACTAATGAAAAACTGTTTTTT	CASSRTSTNEKLFF
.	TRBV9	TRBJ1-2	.	TGTGCCAGCACCCGACAGGACCATCAGGGCTACACCTTC	CASTRQDHQGYTF
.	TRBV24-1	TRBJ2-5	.	TGTGCCACCAGTGCCGGGAACCTAGAGACCCAGTACTTC	CATSAGNLETQYF
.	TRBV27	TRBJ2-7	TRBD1	TGTGCCAGCAGTGACCGGACAGGCCCCTACGAGCAGTACTTC	CASSDRTGPYEQYF
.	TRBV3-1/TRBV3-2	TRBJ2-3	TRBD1	TGTGCCAGCAGCCTGAGGGACAGGAACACAGATACGCAGTATTTT	CASSLRDRNTDTQYF
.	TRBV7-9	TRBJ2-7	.	TGTGCCAGCTCCTCTGGGCCGTACGAGCAGTACTTC	CASSSGPYEQYF
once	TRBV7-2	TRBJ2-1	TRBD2	TGTGCCAGCAGCTTAGCGACTAGCGGGAGACATTACAATGAGCAGTTCTTC	CASSLATSGRHYNEQFF
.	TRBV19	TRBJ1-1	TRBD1	TGTGCCCGTCAGGGGGGCACTGAAGCTTTCTTT	CARQGGTEAFF
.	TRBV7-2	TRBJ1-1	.	TGTGCCAGCAGGGCGGTCGAGTCGGCTTTCTTT	CASRAVESAFF
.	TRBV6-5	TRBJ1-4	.	TGTGCCAGCAGTTGGGGCTACTTTACAACTAATGAAAAACTGTTTTTT	CASSWGYFTTNEKLFF